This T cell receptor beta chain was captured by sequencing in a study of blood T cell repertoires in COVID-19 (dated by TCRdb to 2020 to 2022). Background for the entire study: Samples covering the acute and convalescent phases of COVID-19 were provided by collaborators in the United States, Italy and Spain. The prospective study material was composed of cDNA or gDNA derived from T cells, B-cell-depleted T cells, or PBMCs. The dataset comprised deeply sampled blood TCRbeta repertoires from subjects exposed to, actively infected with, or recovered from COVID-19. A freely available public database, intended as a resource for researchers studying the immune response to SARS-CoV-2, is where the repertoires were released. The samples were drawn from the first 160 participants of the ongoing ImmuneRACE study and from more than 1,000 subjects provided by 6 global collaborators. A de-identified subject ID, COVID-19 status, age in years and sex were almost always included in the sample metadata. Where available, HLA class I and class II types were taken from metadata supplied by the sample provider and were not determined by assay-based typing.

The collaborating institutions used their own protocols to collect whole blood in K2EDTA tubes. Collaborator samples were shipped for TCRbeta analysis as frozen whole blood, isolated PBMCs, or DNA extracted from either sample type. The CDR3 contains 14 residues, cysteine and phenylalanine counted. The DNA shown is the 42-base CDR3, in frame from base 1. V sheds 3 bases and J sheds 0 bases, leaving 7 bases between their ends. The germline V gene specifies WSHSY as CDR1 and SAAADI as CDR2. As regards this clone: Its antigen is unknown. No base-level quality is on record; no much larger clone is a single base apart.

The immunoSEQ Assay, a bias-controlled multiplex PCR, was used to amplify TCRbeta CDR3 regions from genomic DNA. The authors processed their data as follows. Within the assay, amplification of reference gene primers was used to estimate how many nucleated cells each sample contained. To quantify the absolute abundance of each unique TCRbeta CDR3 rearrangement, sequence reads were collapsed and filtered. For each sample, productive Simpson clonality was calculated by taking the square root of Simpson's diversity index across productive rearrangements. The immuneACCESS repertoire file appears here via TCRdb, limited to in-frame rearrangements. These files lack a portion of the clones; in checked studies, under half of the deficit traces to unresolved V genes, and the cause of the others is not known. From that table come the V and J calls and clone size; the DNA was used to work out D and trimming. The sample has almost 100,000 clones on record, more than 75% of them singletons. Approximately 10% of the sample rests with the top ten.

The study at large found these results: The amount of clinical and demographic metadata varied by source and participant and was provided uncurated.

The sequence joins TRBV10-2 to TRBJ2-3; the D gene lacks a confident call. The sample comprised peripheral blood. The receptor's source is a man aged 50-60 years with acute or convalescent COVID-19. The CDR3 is CASSESPSTDTQYF. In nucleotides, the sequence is TGCGCCAGCAGTGAAAGCCCTAGCACAGATACGCAGTATTTT.